The sample holds one count of the clone carrying this TCR beta chain. Germline V CDR1 and CDR2: SQVTM, ANQGSEA. Trimming removed 6 bases at V and 0 bases at J, with 17 bases between. The CDR3 runs 15 residues. This sample is drawn from a study of T cells in narcolepsy. Method: immunoSEQ multiplex PCR; TCRdb's copy keeps in-frame clones and lacks some. This table holds about 30,000 clones, approximately 80% found once. The receptor comes from a human donor with narcolepsy. The V and J genes are TRBV29-1 and TRBJ2-5, with D perhaps being TRBD1 or TRBD2 (6 bases each). The source material was CD45RA- memory CD4+ T cells from PBMCs. Written as DNA, the CDR3 is TGCAGCGTCGACCCCGGGGGACACTACCAAGAGACCCAGTACTTC. Translated, it gives CSVDPGGHYQETQYF.